A selection of T cell receptor beta chains follows, all from one sample in a study of response to subunit inactivated influenza vaccine. One entry per CDR3 protein results from TCRdb running MiXCR on the RT-PCR reads. This table holds 650,000 to 850,000 distinct CDR3 sequences, approximately 15% found once. The sample here was PBMCs from blood, taken around 15 days before vaccination. These receptor sequences come from a man in his fifties who received an inactivated influenza vaccine. Each CDR3 is given with its conserved first and last residue. D genes are given only for firm matches.

j_call cdr3_length v_call d_call cdr3_aa
TRBJ1-1 15 TRBV4-1 NA CASSQDRLPMGEAFF
TRBJ2-7 16 TRBV4-2 NA CASSQGAGTASYEQYF
TRBJ1-5 16 TRBV6-5 TRBD1 CASSYGPGGGNQPQHF
TRBJ2-2 17 TRBV7-8 NA CASSPLGRGAKFGELFF
TRBJ2-2 14 TRBV24-1 NA CAIGSQMNTGELFF
TRBJ2-5 13 TRBV29-1 NA CSVAGRLRETQYF
TRBJ2-1 13 TRBV15 TRBD1 CATRQGFINEQFF
TRBJ1-2 15 TRBV7-6 TRBD1 CASSSGAQGAYGYTF
TRBJ2-1 15 TRBV6-2/TRBV6-3 TRBD2 CASRRAGGGYNEQFF
TRBJ2-7 13 TRBV10-1 NA CASNRDTVSEQYF
TRBJ2-3 17 TRBV7-2 TRBD2 CASSLGLAGGSMDTQYF
TRBJ1-2 17 TRBV27 NA CASSLSIVGGSDYGYTF
TRBJ2-1 15 TRBV7-9 NA CASSHHRRRDYEQFF
TRBJ2-5 15 TRBV7-9 NA CASSLVERRQETQYF
TRBJ1-1 14 TRBV12-3/TRBV12-4 NA CASSFQDGGTEAFF
TRBJ2-3 17 TRBV11-2 TRBD2 CASSPLPGLAGTDTQYF
TRBJ2-1 15 TRBV20-1 NA CSARDTSPNYNEQFF
TRBJ2-5 15 TRBV7-2 TRBD1 CASSPDRGHGETQYF
TRBJ2-1 16 TRBV9 TRBD2 CASSPQTSGHYNEQFF
TRBJ2-5 15 TRBV4-2 NA CASSQDDVGRETQYF
TRBJ2-1 17 TRBV6-2/TRBV6-3 TRBD2 CASSYPSGGGAYNEQFF
TRBJ2-1 15 TRBV29-1 TRBD2 CSVEVLADSYNEQFF
TRBJ2-7 13 TRBV5-1 NA CASSFQGTYEQYF
TRBJ1-1 15 TRBV5-1 TRBD1 CASSFGTGSNTEAFF
TRBJ1-4 11 TRBV28 NA CATLWQGKLFF
TRBJ1-3 15 TRBV6-1 TRBD1 CASSRTGPSGNTIYF
TRBJ2-3 17 TRBV6-5 NA CASSSRPLGPRTDTQYF
TRBJ2-7 14 TRBV6-1 TRBD1 CASRTGTGSYEQYF
TRBJ2-1 13 TRBV15 NA CATSRAEGGEQFF
TRBJ2-5 15 TRBV20-1 TRBD2 CSALRLAGVRGTQYF
TRBJ2-7 15 TRBV27 NA CASSLWDKGDYEQYF
TRBJ2-7 18 TRBV12-3/TRBV12-4 TRBD1 CTLCLAPGQGLSSYEQYF
TRBJ2-1 15 TRBV4-3 NA CASSQDWGGAVEQFF
TRBJ2-5 11 TRBV15 TRBD1 CATSVTGAQYF
TRBJ2-7 13 TRBV7-9 NA CASSPPADYEQYF
TRBJ2-5 13 TRBV6-1 TRBD2 CASKVAGVETQYF
TRBJ2-7 15 TRBV29-1 TRBD1 CSVEDRTGPFYEQYF
TRBJ1-2 14 TRBV5-1 TRBD1 CASSPGWQGDGYTF
TRBJ2-7 12 TRBV4-2 NA CASSQGYLEQYF
TRBJ2-1 16 TRBV7-9 TRBD2 CASSFTSGGAYNEQFF
TRBJ2-3 13 TRBV6-6 NA CASSYSSLDTQYF
TRBJ2-4 17 TRBV6-2/TRBV6-3 TRBD2 CASTDGYLAEAKNIQYF
TRBJ1-1 14 TRBV15 TRBD1 CATSRRGGWTEAFF
TRBJ2-3 17 TRBV5-1 NA CASSSLGGGLGTDTQYF
TRBJ2-1 17 TRBV4-2 TRBD2 CASSQIEWAGVHNEQFF
TRBJ2-1 16 TRBV6-5 TRBD1 CASSYYTGTGGNEQFF